One T cell receptor beta chain is described in this entry. Its matching antigen is unknown. The ends lost 8 bases at V and 1 base at J; junction bases unmatched: 10. Germline loops: CDR1 MNHNY, CDR2 SVGAGI (reference sequence). CDR3 length: 15 residues. Primers for the PCR totalled 60 Vbeta and 13 Jbeta. Profiled with immunoSEQ multiplex PCR; TCRdb holds only in-frame clones, not every one. The sample includes around 130,000 clones, around 72% seen only once; the top ten take approximately 2.9%. The data belong to a study of cytomegalovirus exposure and HLA in healthy donors. Study background: In terms of ancestry, the Caucasian-associated cluster contained around 79% of the roughly 400 genotyped donors.

Regarding the study as a whole: Most subjects had HLA-A and HLA-B alleles reportedly predicted accurately by TCR beta sequences.

The chain employs TRBV6-6 and TRBJ2-5; 7 nucleotides line up with TRBD2. Sequencing was performed on PBMCs. The sequence was collected from a human donor in good health. The chain's CDR3 is CASGSSWEGQETQYF. The CDR3 DNA reads TGTGCCAGCGGGTCTAGTTGGGAGGGCCAAGAGACCCAGTACTTC.